The T cell receptor (beta chain) described here comes from a study of blood T cell repertoires in COVID-19. Methods used by the authors: Reference gene primer amplification in the assay estimated nucleated cell counts. Using immunoSEQ multiplex PCR, the repertoire was profiled, and TCRdb retains in-frame clones only, with some absent. That table supplies the V and J calls and clone size; D and trimming were determined from the DNA. This sample has about 62,000 clones, with roughly 90% found just once. This TCR was sampled from an elderly woman with acute or convalescent COVID-19. Sequences were obtained from peripheral blood.

For the CDR3, the DNA is TGTGCCAGCAGGGCACGGAACGGGGTTAGCACAGATACGCAGTATTTT. Protein: CASRARNGVSTDTQYF. J is TRBJ2-3 and V is TRBV7-9; D perhaps matches TRBD2 (5 bases). The germline CDR1 and CDR2 sequences are SEHNR and FQNEAQ (reference sequence). The CDR3 length is 16 residues. V was clipped by 6 bases and J by 0 bases, with 16 bases between them.